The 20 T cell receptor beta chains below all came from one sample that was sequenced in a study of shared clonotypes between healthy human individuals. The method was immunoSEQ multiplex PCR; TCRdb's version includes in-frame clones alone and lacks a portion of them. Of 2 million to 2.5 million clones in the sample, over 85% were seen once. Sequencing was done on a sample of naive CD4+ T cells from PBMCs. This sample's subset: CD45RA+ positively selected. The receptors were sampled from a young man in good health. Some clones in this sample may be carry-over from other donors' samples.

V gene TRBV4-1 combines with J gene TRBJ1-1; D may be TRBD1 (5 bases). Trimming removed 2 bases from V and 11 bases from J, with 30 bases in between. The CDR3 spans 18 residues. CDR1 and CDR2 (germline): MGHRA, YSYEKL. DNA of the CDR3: TGCGCCAGCAGCCAACCACCAGCACTCACCGGGACCAAGTCTCGGGCTTTCTTT. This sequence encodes CASSQPPALTGTKSRAFF.

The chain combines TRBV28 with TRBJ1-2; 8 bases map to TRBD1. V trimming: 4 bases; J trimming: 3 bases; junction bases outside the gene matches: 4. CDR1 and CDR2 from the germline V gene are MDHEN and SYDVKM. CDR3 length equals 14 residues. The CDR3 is CASSYLTGDYGYTF. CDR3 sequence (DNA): TGTGCCAGCAGTTATTTGACAGGGGACTATGGCTACACCTTC.

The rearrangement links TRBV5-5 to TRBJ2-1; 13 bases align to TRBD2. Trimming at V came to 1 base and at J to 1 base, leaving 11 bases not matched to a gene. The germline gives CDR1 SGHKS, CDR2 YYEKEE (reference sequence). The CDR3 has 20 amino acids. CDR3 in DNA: TGTGCCAGCAGCTTGAGCCGACTAGCGGGAGGCGAAGGGTCCTACAATGAGCAGTTCTTC. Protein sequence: CASSLSRLAGGEGSYNEQFF.

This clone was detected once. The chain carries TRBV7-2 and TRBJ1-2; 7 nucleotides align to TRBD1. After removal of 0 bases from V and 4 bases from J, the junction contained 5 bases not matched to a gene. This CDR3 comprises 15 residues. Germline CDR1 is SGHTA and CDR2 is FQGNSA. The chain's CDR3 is CASSLAEGAGYGYTF. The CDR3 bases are TGTGCCAGCAGCTTAGCAGAGGGGGCAGGCTATGGCTACACCTTC.

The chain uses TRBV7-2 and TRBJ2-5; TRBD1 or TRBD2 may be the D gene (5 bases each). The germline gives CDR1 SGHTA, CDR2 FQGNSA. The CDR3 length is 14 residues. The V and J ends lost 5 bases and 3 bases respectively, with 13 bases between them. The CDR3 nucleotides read TGTGCCAGCAGCAACCGGGACCTAAAAGAGACCCAGTACTTC. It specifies CASSNRDLKETQYF.

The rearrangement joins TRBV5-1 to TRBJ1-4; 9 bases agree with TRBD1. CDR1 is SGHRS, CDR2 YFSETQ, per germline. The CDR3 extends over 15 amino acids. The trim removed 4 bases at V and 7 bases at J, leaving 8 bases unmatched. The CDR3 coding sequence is TGCGCCAGCAGCATATTCGGGACAGGGAGTGAAAAACTGTTTTTT. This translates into CASSIFGTGSEKLFF.

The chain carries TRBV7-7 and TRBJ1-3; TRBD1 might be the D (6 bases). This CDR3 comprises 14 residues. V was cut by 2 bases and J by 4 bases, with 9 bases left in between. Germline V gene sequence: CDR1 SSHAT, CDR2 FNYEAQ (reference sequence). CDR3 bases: TGTGCCAGCAGCTTACAGGGGCCGGGAAACACCATATATTTT. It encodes CASSLQGPGNTIYF.

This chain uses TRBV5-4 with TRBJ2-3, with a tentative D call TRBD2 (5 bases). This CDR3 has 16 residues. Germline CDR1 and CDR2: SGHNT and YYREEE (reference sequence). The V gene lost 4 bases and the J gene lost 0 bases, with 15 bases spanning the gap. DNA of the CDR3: TGTGCCAGCAGCCAAAGTGGACTGGCTAGCACAGATACGCAGTATTTT. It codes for CASSQSGLASTDTQYF.

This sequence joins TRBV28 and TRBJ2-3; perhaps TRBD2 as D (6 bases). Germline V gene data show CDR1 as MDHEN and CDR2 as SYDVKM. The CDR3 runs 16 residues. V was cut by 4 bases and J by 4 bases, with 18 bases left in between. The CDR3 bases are TGTGCCAGCAGTTCTGAGACTAGTAGGGGCTCAGATACGCAGTATTTT. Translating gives CASSSETSRGSDTQYF.

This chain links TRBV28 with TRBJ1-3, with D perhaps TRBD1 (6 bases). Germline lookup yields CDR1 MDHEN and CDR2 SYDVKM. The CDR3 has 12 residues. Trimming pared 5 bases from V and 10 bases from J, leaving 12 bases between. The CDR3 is CASSPRGLTIYF. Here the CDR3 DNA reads TGTGCCAGCAGTCCCAGGGGATTAACCATATATTTT.

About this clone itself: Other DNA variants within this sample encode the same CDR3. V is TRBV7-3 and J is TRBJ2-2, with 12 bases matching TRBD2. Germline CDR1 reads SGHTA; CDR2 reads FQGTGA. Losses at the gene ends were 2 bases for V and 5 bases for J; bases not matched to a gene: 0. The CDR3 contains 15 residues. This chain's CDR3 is CASSLGLAGTGELFF. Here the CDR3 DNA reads TGTGCCAGCAGCTTAGGACTAGCGGGGACCGGGGAGCTGTTTTTT.

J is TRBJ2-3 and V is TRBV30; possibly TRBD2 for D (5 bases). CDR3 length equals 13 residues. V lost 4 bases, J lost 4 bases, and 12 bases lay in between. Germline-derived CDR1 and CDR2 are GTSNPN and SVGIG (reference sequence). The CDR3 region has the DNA TGTGCCTGGAATCGGGGTACCGCAGATACGCAGTATTTT. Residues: CAWNRGTADTQYF.

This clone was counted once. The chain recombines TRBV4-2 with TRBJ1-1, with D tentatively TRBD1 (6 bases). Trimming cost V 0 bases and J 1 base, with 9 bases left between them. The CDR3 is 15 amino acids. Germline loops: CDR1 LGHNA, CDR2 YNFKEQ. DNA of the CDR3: TGTGCCAGCAGCCAAGATGGGGGCAAGAACACTGAAGCTTTCTTT. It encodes CASSQDGGKNTEAFF.

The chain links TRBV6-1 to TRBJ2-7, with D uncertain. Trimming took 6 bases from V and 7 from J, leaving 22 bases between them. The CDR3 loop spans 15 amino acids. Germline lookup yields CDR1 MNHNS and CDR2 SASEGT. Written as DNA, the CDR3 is TGTGCCAGCAGGACTTCGGGCTCCATCTTAATGGAGCAGTACTTC. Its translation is CASRTSGSILMEQYF.

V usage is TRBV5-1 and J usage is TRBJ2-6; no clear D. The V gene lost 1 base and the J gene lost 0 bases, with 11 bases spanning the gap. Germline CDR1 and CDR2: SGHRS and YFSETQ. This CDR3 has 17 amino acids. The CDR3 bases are TGCGCCAGCAGCTTGTTGTCCACTTACTCTGGGGCCAACGTCCTGACTTTC. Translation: CASSLLSTYSGANVLTF.

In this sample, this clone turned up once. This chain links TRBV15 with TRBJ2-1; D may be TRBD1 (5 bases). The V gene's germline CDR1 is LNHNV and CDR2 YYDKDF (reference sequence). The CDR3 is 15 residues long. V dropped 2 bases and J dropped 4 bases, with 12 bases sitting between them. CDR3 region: CATSRIKQEYNEQFF. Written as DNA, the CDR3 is TGTGCCACCAGCAGAATAAAACAGGAATACAATGAGCAGTTCTTC.

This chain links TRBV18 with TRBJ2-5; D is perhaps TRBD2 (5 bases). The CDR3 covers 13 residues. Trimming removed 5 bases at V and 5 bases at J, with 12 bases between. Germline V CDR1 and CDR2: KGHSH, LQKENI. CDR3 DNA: TGTGCCAGCTCAGCGGGTTTGGTGGAGACCCAGTACTTC. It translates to CASSAGLVETQYF.

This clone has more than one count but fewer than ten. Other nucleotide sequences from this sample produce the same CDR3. CDR3 DNA: TGCGCCAGCAGCTTGGCCGGACTAGCGGGAACCGGGGAGCTGTTTTTT. Its protein is CASSLAGLAGTGELFF. This sequence joins TRBV5-1 and TRBJ2-2, with 12 bases matching TRBD2. This CDR3 is built from 16 residues. Unmatched junction bases numbered 2, after V lost 0 bases and J lost 5 bases. Germline CDR1 reads SGHRS; CDR2 reads YFSETQ.

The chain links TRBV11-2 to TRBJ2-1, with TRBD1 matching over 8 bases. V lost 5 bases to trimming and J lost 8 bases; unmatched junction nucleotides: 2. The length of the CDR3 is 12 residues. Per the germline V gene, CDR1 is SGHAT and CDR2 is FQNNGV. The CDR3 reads CASSPDRDEQFF. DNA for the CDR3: TGTGCCAGCAGCCCGGACAGGGATGAGCAGTTCTTC.

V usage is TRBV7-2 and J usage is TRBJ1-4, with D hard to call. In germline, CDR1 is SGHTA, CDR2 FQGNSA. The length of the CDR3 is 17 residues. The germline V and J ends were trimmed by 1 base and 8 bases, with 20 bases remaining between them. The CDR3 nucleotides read TGTGCCAGCAGCTTAGTGGGCACGGGCAGTTTAACCGAAAAACTGTTTTTT. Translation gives CASSLVGTGSLTEKLFF. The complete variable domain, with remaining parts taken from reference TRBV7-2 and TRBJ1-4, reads GAGVSQSPSNKVTEKGKDVELRCDPISGHTALYWYRQSLGQGLEFLIYFQGNSAPDKSGLPSDRFSAERTGGSVSTLTIQRTQQEDSAVYLCASSLVGTGSLTEKLFFGSGTQLSVL.